A single T cell receptor beta chain is shown here with its context. V trimming: 1 base; J trimming: 4 bases; junction bases outside the gene matches: 1. This CDR3 comprises 13 residues. Germline V gene lookup returns CDR1 SGDLS and CDR2 YYNGEE. The data were produced by immunoSEQ multiplex PCR, yet TCRdb's version contains in-frame clones alone and is incomplete. The repertoire holds some 20,000 clones, with about 87% as singletons. The sample is drawn from a study of blood T cell repertoires in COVID-19. Sample: peripheral blood. The sequence came from a human donor in a cohort sampled during active COVID-19. The donor label of this sample is uncertain. The rearrangement joins TRBV9 to TRBJ1-1; 7 bases map to TRBD1. CDR3 loop: CASSVQGGTEAFF. CDR3 nucleotides: TGTGCCAGCAGCGTACAGGGGGGCACTGAAGCTTTCTTT. Full variable domain (missing parts from reference TRBV9 and TRBJ1-1): DSGVTQTPKHLITATGQRVTLRCSPRSGDLSVYWYQQSLDQGLQFLIQYYNGEERAKGNILERFSAQQFPDLHSELNLSSLELGDSALYFCASSVQGGTEAFFGQGTRLTVV.